The clone carrying this TCR beta chain was detected ten times or more. Its antigen remains unknown. Trimming pared 5 bases from V and 0 bases from J, leaving 11 bases between. Germline CDR1 reads SGHTA; CDR2 reads FQGTGA. The CDR3 loop spans 15 amino acids. TCRdb passed the reads through MiXCR, listing each CDR3 protein once. Among about half a million distinct CDR3 sequences listed, roughly a third were seen once. The data belong to a study of T cell repertoires in cytomegalovirus infection. Study-level points and caveats: Carriage of CMV together with the relevant HLA was identifiable through cumulative public TCR beta family frequency.

The chain carries TRBV7-3 and TRBJ2-1; no clear D gene. The sequencing used cultured PBMCs, collected from culture after CMV antigen stimulation. The TCR sequence derives from a human donor in good health (CMV status not recorded). Some clones in this sample may be carry-over from other donors' samples. In DNA, the CDR3 is TGTGCCAGCAGCACACACTATAGCTCCTACAATGAGCAGTTCTTC. It translates to CASSTHYSSYNEQFF.